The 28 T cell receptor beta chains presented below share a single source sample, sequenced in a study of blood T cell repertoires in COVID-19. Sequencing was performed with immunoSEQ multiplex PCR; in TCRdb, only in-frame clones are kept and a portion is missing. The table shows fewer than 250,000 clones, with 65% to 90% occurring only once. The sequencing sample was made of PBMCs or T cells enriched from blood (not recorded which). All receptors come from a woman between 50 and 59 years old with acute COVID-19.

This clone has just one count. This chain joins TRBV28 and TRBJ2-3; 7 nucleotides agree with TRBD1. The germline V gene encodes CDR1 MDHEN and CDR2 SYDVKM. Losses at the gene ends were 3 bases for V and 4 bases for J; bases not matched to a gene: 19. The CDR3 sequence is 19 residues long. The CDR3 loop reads CASSLALFSGQTAADTQYF. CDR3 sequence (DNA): TGTGCCAGCAGTTTGGCGCTGTTTTCGGGACAGACGGCGGCAGATACGCAGTATTTT.

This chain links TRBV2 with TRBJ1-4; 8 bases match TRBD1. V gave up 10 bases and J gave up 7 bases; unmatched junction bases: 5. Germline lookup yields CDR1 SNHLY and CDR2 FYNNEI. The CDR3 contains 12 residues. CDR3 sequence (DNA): TGTGCCAACAGCGGACAGGGTGAAAAACTGTTTTTT. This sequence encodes CANSGQGEKLFF. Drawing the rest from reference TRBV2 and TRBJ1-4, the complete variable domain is EPEVTQTPSHQVTQMGQEVILRCVPISNHLYFYWYRQILGQKVEFLVSFYNNEISEKSEIFDDQFSVERPDGSNFTLKIRSTKLEDSAMYFCANSGQGEKLFFGSGTQLSVL.

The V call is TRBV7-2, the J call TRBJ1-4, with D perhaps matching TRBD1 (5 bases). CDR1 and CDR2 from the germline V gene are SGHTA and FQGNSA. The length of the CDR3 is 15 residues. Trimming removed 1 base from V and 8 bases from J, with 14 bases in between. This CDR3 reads CASSLVPGLQEKLFF. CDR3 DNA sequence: TGTGCCAGCAGCTTAGTTCCGGGACTTCAGGAAAAACTGTTTTTT.

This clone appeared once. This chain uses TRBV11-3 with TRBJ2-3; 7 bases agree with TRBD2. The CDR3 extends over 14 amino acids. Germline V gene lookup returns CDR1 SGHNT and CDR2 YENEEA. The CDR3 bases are TGTGCTTCTGGCGGGGGACTTAACACAGATACGCAGTATTTT. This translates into CASGGGLNTDTQYF.

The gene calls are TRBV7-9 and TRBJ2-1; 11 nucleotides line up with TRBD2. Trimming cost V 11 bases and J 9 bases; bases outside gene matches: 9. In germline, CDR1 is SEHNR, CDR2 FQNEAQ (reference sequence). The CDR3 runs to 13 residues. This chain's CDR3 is CAGGVAGGREQFF. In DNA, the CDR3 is TGTGCCGGGGGCGTAGCGGGAGGGCGTGAGCAGTTCTTC.

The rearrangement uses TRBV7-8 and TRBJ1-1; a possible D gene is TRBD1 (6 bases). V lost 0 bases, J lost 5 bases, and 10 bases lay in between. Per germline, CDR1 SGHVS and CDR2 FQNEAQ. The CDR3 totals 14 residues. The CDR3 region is CASSLARTGTEAFF. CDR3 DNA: TGTGCCAGCAGCTTAGCGCGAACAGGGACTGAAGCTTTCTTT. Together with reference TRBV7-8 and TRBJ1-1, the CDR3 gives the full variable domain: GAGVSQSPRYKVAKRGQDVALRCDPISGHVSLFWYQQALGQGPEFLTYFQNEAQLDKSGLPSDRFFAERPEGSVSTLKIQRTQQEDSAVYLCASSLARTGTEAFFGQGTRLTVV.

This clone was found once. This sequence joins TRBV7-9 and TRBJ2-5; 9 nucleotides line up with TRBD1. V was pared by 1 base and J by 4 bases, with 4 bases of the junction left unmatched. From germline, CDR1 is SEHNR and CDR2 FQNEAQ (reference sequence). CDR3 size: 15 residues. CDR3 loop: CASSLDRGHRETQYF. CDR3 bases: TGTGCCAGCAGCTTAGACAGGGGGCACAGAGAGACCCAGTACTTC.

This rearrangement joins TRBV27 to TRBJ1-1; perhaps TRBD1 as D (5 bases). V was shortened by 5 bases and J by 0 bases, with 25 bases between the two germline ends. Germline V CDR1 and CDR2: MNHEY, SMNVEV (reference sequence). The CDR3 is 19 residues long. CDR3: CASSRSWGRQELLNTEAFF. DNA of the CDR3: TGTGCCAGCAGTAGGTCCTGGGGCCGACAAGAATTATTGAACACTGAAGCTTTCTTT.

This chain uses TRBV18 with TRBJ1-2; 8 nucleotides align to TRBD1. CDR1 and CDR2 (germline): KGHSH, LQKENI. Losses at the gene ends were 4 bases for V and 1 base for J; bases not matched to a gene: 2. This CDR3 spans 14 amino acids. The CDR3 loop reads CASSQDRGNYGYTF. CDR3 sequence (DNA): TGTGCCAGCTCACAAGACAGGGGTAACTATGGCTACACCTTC. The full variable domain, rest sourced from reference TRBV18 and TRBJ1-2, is NAGVMQNPRHLVRRRGQEARLRCSPMKGHSHVYWYRQLPEEGLKFMVYLQKENIIDESGMPKERFSAEFPKEGPSILRIQQVVRGDSAAYFCASSQDRGNYGYTFGSGTRLTVV.

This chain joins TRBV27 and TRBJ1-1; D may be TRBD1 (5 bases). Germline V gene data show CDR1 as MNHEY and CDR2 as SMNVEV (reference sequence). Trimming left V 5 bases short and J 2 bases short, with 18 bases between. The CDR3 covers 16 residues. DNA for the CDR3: TGTGCCAGCAGTCCTTACAACAGGTTCGATAACACTGAAGCTTTCTTT. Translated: CASSPYNRFDNTEAFF.

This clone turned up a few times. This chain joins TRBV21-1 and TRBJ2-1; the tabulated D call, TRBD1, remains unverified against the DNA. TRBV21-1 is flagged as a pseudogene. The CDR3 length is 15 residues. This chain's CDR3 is CASSIRQGEVNEQFF. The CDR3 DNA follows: TGTGCCAGCAGCATTCGACAGGGTGAGGTCAATGAGCAGTTCTTC.

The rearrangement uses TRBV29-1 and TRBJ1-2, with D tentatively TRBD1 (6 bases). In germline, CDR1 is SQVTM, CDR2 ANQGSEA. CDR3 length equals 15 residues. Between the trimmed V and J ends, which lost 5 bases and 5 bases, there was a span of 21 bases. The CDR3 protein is CSVPLRGGQRYGYTF. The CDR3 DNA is TGCAGCGTTCCACTTCGCGGGGGGCAGAGGTATGGCTACACCTTC.

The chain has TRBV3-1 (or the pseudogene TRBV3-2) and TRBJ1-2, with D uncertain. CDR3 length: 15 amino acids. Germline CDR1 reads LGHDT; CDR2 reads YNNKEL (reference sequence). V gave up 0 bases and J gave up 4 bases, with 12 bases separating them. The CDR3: CASSQDVRTVYGYTF. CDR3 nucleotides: TGTGCCAGCAGCCAAGATGTAAGAACGGTCTATGGCTACACCTTC.

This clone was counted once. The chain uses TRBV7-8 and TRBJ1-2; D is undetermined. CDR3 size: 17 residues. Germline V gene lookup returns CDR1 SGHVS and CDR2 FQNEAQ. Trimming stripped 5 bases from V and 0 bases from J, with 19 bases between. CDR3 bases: TGTGCCAGCAGCCCGGGGTGGGCCCAGAATTCTAACTATGGCTACACCTTC. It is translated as CASSPGWAQNSNYGYTF. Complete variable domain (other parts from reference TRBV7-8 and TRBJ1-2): GAGVSQSPRYKVAKRGQDVALRCDPISGHVSLFWYQQALGQGPEFLTYFQNEAQLDKSGLPSDRFFAERPEGSVSTLKIQRTQQEDSAVYLCASSPGWAQNSNYGYTFGSGTRLTVV.

The CDR3 coding sequence is TGTGCCAGCAGTTTAGGCTCTCAGACCGGGGAGCTGTTTTTT. Translating gives CASSLGSQTGELFF. V usage is TRBV28 and J usage is TRBJ2-2, with D hard to call. The germline V gene encodes CDR1 MDHEN and CDR2 SYDVKM. The CDR3 spans 14 residues. Trimming took off 2 bases at V and 5 bases at J, with 9 bases between the two ends. The full variable domain, completed using reference TRBV28 and TRBJ2-2, is DVKVTQSSRYLVKRTGEKVFLECVQDMDHENMFWYRQDPGLGLRLIYFSYDVKMKEKGDIPEGYSVSREKKERFSLILESASTNQTSMYLCASSLGSQTGELFFGEGSRLTVL.

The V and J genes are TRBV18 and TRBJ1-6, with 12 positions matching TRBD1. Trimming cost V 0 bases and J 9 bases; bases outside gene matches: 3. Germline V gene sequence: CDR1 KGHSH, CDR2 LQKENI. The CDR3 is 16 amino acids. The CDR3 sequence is CASSPPGQGASSPLHF. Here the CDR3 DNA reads TGTGCCAGCTCACCACCGGGACAGGGGGCAAGTTCACCCCTCCACTTT.

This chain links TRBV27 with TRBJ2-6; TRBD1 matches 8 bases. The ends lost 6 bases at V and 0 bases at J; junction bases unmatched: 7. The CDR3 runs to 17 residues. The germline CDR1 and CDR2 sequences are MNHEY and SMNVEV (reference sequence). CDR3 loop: CASSYRGTDSGANVLTF. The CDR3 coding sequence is TGTGCCAGCAGCTACAGGGGGACTGACTCTGGGGCCAACGTCCTGACTTTC. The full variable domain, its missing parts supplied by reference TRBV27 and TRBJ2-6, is EAQVTQNPRYLITVTGKKLTVTCSQNMNHEYMSWYRQDPGLGLRQIYYSMNVEVTDKGDVPEGYKVSRKEKRNFPLILESPSPNQTSLYFCASSYRGTDSGANVLTFGAGSRLTVL.

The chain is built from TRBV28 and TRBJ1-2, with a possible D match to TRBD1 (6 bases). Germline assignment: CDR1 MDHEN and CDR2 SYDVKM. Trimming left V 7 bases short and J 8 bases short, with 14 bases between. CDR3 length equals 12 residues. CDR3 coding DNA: TGTGCCAGCAAAGGGACACTCGGGGGCTACACCTTC. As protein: CASKGTLGGYTF.

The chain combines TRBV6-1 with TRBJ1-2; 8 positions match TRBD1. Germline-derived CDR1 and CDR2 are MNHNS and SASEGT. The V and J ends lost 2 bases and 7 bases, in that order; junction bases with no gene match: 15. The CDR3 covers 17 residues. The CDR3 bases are TGTGCCAGCAGTGAATCGGATCAGACAGGGGTTTACGCTGGCTACACCTTC. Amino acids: CASSESDQTGVYAGYTF.

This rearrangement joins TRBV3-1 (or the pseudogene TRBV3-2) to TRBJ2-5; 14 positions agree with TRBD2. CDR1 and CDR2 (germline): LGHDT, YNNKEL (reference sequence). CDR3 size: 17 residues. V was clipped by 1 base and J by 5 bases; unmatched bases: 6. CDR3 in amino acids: CASSQADRTSGRETQYF. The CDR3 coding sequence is TGTGCCAGCAGCCAAGCAGACCGGACTAGCGGGAGGGAGACCCAGTACTTC.

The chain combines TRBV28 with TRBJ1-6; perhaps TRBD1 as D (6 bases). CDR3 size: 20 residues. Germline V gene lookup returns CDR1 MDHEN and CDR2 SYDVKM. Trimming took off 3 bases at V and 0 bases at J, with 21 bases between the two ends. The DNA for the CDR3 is TGTGCCAGCAGTTTCTCCAAATGGGACACCAGGAGCTCCTATAATTCACCCCTCCACTTT. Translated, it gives CASSFSKWDTRSSYNSPLHF.

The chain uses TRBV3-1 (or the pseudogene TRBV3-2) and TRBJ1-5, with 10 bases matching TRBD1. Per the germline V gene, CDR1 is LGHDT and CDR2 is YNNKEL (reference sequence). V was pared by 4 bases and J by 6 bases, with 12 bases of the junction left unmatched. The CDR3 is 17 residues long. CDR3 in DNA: TGTGCCAGCAGCCTCGGCGGACAGGGGGTGTCGGGTCAGCCCCAGCATTTT. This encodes CASSLGGQGVSGQPQHF.

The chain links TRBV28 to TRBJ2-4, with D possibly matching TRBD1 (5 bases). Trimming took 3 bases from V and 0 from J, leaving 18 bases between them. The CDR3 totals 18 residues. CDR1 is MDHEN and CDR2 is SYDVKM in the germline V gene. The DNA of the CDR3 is TGTGCCAGCAGTTTGGGGCCCCAAGTGCCACTAGCCAAAAACATTCAGTACTTC. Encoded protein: CASSLGPQVPLAKNIQYF.

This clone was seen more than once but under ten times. CDR3 bases: TGTGCCAGCAGTCTACCCCCCTCTAGCGGGAGGGCCGGTACGCAGTATTTT. The encoded protein is CASSLPPSSGRAGTQYF. The rearrangement uses TRBV28 and TRBJ2-3, with TRBD2 matching over 12 bases. Trimming at V came to 5 bases and at J to 8 bases, leaving 14 bases not matched to a gene. The CDR3 totals 17 residues. Germline V CDR1 and CDR2: MDHEN, SYDVKM.

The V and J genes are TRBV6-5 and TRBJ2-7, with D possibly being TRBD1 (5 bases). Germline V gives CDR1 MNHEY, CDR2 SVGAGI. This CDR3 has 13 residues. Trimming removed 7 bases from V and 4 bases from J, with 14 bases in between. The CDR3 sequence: CASTIRRGYEQYF. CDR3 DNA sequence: TGTGCCAGCACCATCCGTAGGGGTTACGAGCAGTACTTC.

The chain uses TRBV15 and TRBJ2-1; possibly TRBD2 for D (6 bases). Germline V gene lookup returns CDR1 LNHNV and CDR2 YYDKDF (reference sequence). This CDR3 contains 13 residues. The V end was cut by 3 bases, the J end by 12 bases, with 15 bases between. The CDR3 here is CATSSEVGTSQFF. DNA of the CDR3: TGTGCCACCAGCAGTGAAGTTGGGACTTCGCAGTTCTTC.

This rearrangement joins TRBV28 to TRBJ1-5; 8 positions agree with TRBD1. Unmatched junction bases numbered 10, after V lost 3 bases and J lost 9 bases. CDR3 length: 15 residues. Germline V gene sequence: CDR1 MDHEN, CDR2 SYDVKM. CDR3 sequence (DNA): TGTGCCAGCAGTTTCGACAGGGGACAACCCCGGCCCCAGCATTTT. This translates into CASSFDRGQPRPQHF.

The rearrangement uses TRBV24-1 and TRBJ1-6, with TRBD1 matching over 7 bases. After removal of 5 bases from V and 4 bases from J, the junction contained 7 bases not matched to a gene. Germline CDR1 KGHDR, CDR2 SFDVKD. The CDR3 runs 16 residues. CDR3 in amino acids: CATSAPRTGYNSPLHF. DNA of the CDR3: TGTGCCACCAGTGCCCCACGGACAGGATATAATTCACCCCTCCACTTT.